What follows are 7 T cell receptor beta chains derived from one specimen sequenced in a study of CD4 T cells in relation to SARS-CoV-2 and coronaviruses. These receptors lack a known antigen. Some clones are missing from TCRdb's copy, which holds only in-frame ones; the method was immunoSEQ multiplex PCR. The sample records 37,000 or so clones, approximately 81% being singletons. The sample was naive CD4+ T cells from PBMCs, cultured in vitro. The subset: naive CD4+ T cells isolated by negative enrichment. All receptors derive from an adult with COVID-19.

V is TRBV7-9 and J is TRBJ1-5, with D maybe TRBD1 (5 bases). The germline CDR1 and CDR2 sequences are SEHNR and FQNEAQ (reference sequence). Trimming left V 5 bases short and J 0 bases short, with 11 bases between. This CDR3 region has 15 residues. The CDR3 DNA reads TGTGCCAGCAGCCTGGGGGGAAATAGCAATCAGCCCCAGCATTTT. Its protein product is CASSLGGNSNQPQHF.

This sequence joins TRBV6-6 and TRBJ2-7; the match to TRBD1 covers 9 bases. The CDR3 has 14 residues. Germline V CDR1 and CDR2: MNHNY, SVGAGI (reference sequence). V dropped 5 bases and J dropped 6; count of bases not matched to a gene: 8. The CDR3 loop reads CASSQTGTGIEQYF. CDR3 sequence (DNA): TGTGCCAGCAGTCAGACCGGGACAGGGATCGAGCAGTACTTC.

The chain employs TRBV5-1 and TRBJ2-1; 9 bases agree with TRBD2. This CDR3 spans 16 amino acids. V lost 4 bases and J lost 9; bases outside the gene matches: 14. Germline lookup yields CDR1 SGHRS and CDR2 YFSETQ. DNA for the CDR3: TGCGCCAGCAGCACCCCGGGTAGCGGGAGATGGGGTGAGCAGTTCTTC. As protein: CASSTPGSGRWGEQFF.

V usage is TRBV28 and J usage is TRBJ1-2; D is unclear. The CDR3 extends over 12 amino acids. CDR1 is MDHEN, CDR2 SYDVKM, per germline. The V and J ends lost 8 bases and 1 base respectively, with 8 bases between them. DNA for the CDR3: TGTGCCAGCTTCCTCGTTAACTATGGCTACACCTTC. Translation: CASFLVNYGYTF.

The chain has TRBV28 and TRBJ1-5, with D hard to call. The germline CDR1 and CDR2 sequences are MDHEN and SYDVKM. Trimming removed 3 bases at V and 0 bases at J, with 21 bases between. The CDR3 spans 19 residues. The DNA of the CDR3 is TGTGCCAGCAGTTTTTTCGTGTCTTCAGCAGGACTTAGCAATCAGCCCCAGCATTTT. This encodes CASSFFVSSAGLSNQPQHF. The whole variable domain, filled in from reference TRBV28 and TRBJ1-5, reads DVKVTQSSRYLVKRTGEKVFLECVQDMDHENMFWYRQDPGLGLRLIYFSYDVKMKEKGDIPEGYSVSREKKERFSLILESASTNQTSMYLCASSFFVSSAGLSNQPQHFGDGTRLSIL.

This clone was seen once. This chain connects TRBV28 to TRBJ1-2; D ambiguous. Germline loops: CDR1 MDHEN, CDR2 SYDVKM. This CDR3 contains 12 residues. V shed 6 bases and J shed 2 bases, with 7 bases lying between them. Here the CDR3 reads CASREINYGYTF. The CDR3 bases are TGTGCCAGCAGGGAAATAAACTATGGCTACACCTTC.

The V call is TRBV7-9, the J call TRBJ2-7; D is perhaps TRBD1 (6 bases). In germline, CDR1 is SEHNR, CDR2 FQNEAQ (reference sequence). CDR3 length equals 16 residues. V was shortened by 5 bases and J by 3 bases, with 20 bases between the two germline ends. The CDR3 nucleotides are TGTGCCAGCAGCCCAAACACAGGGAACCTACTCTACGAGCAGTACTTC. Protein: CASSPNTGNLLYEQYF.